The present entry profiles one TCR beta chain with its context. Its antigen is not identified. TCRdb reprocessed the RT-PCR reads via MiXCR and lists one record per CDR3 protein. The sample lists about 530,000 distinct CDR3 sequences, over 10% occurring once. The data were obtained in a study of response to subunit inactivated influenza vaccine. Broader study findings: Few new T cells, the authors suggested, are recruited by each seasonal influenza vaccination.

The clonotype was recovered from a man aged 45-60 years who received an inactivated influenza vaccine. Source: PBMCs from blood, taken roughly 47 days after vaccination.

CDR3 DNA: TGCAGCGTTGAACCTGACAGCTATAACTATGGCTACACCTTC. Protein sequence: CSVEPDSYNYGYTF. The rearrangement joins TRBV29-1 to TRBJ1-2, with D possibly TRBD1 on 5 matching bases. CDR3 length equals 14 residues. V was shortened by 2 bases and J by 1 base, with 11 bases between the two germline ends. The germline V gene has CDR1 SQVTM and CDR2 ANQGSEA.